This passage covers 26 T cell receptor beta chains from one sample sequenced in a study of blood T cell repertoires in COVID-19. TCRdb keeps only in-frame clones here, not all; method: immunoSEQ multiplex PCR. Of about 120,000 clones detected, around 85% appear once; the ten largest clones hold around 4%. Sequencing used peripheral blood. Receptors were obtained from a man between 60 and 70 years old with acute or convalescent COVID-19.

This clone showed up just a few times. The CDR3 here is CASSVGTSVAGELFF. The CDR3 nucleotides are TGTGCCAGCAGCGTCGGGACATCGGTTGCCGGGGAGCTGTTTTTT. The chain is built from TRBV5-4 and TRBJ2-2; possibly TRBD1 for D (6 bases). This CDR3 contains 15 residues. Germline CDR1 and CDR2: SGHNT and YYREEE (reference sequence). Trimming took off 4 bases at V and 6 bases at J, with 16 bases between the two ends.

The genes are TRBV3-1 (or the pseudogene TRBV3-2) and TRBJ2-1, with 8 bases that match TRBD2. Trimming cost V 0 bases and J 9 bases; bases outside gene matches: 10. Germline V lookup: CDR1 LGHDT, CDR2 YNNKEL (reference sequence). The CDR3 extends over 16 amino acids. The CDR3 region has the DNA TGTGCCAGCAGCCAAGATCGTCCAGCGGGAGTAGGTGAGCAGTTCTTC. Translated, it gives CASSQDRPAGVGEQFF.

V usage is TRBV24-1 and J usage is TRBJ1-2, with D possibly matching TRBD1 (5 bases). Germline lookup yields CDR1 KGHDR and CDR2 SFDVKD. V gave up 4 bases and J gave up 4 bases, with 12 bases separating them. The CDR3 consists of 14 residues. As DNA, the CDR3 is TGTGCCACCAGTGACCCCCGAGACAGCTATGGCTACACCTTC. This sequence encodes CATSDPRDSYGYTF.

The chain combines TRBV6-1 with TRBJ2-7, with D maybe TRBD2 (7 bases). The V end lost 7 bases, the J end lost 5 bases, and 15 bases lay between the germline ends. CDR1 is MNHNS, CDR2 SASEGT, per germline. CDR3 length equals 13 residues. The CDR3 sequence: CASIGGRTHEQYF. The CDR3 DNA is TGTGCCAGCATCGGGGGGCGCACCCACGAGCAGTACTTC.

This chain links TRBV5-1 with TRBJ1-1, with no clear D. The CDR3 is made up of 13 amino acids. The V and J ends lost 0 bases and 3 bases respectively, with 6 bases between them. Germline CDR1 reads SGHRS; CDR2 reads YFSETQ. CDR3 residues: CASSLAYDTEAFF. As DNA, the CDR3 is TGCGCCAGCAGCTTGGCTTATGACACTGAAGCTTTCTTT.

The chain carries TRBV6-5 and TRBJ2-5, with 7 nucleotides matching TRBD1. The germline V gene encodes CDR1 MNHEY and CDR2 SVGAGI. The CDR3 is 12 amino acids. The V gene end was trimmed by 7 bases and the J gene end by 11 bases; junction bases not matched to a gene: 10. This CDR3 reads CASNRPQGEQYF. The CDR3, as DNA: TGTGCCAGCAACCGCCCCCAGGGGGAGCAGTACTTC.

This clone appeared a few times. The genes are TRBV24-1 and TRBJ1-1; maybe TRBD1 (5 bases). Trimming took 5 bases from V and 1 from J, leaving 7 bases between them. This CDR3 comprises 13 residues. Germline V gene sequence: CDR1 KGHDR, CDR2 SFDVKD. The CDR3 bases are TGTGCCACCAGTGCGACAGAGAACACTGAAGCTTTCTTT. Protein sequence: CATSATENTEAFF.

The rearrangement links TRBV11-2 to TRBJ2-2; no definite D call. Germline V CDR1 and CDR2: SGHAT, FQNNGV. The CDR3 is made up of 13 amino acids. V was clipped by 3 bases and J by 9 bases, with 11 bases between them. The CDR3 sequence is CASSFGPNRELFF. CDR3 in DNA: TGTGCCAGCAGCTTTGGGCCGAACCGGGAGCTGTTTTTT.

This clone was observed many times. This sequence joins TRBV19 and TRBJ2-1; 10 nucleotides match TRBD2. The CDR3 length is 17 residues. Germline V gene sequence: CDR1 LNHDA, CDR2 SQIVND (reference sequence). The trim removed 0 bases at V and 8 bases at J, leaving 10 bases unmatched. The CDR3 nucleotides read TGTGCCAGTAGTATAGAGGGGACGGCTAGCGGGAGCGATGAGCAGTTCTTC. Residues: CASSIEGTASGSDEQFF. Supplemented by reference TRBV19 and TRBJ2-1, the full variable domain reads DGGITQSPKYLFRKEGQNVTLSCEQNLNHDAMYWYRQDPGQGLRLIYYSQIVNDFQKGDIAEGYSVSREKKESFPLTVTSAQKNPTAFYLCASSIEGTASGSDEQFFGPGTRLTVL.

With regard to this clone: One end of the junction varies from germline; a read error may be responsible. The chain links TRBV5-4 to TRBJ2-1, with D possibly TRBD1 on 6 matching bases. CDR1 and CDR2 (germline): SGHNT, YYREEE (reference sequence). CDR3 length: 9 amino acids. This chain's CDR3 is CASGETGVF. DNA of the CDR3: TGTGCCAGCGGGGAGACAGGAGTCTTC.

The CDR3, as DNA: TGTGCCAGCAGCACCGGGCGAGGGCTCACCTACGAGCAGTACTTC. This sequence encodes CASSTGRGLTYEQYF. This chain uses TRBV7-2 with TRBJ2-7, with D possibly TRBD2 on 5 matching bases. From germline, CDR1 is SGHTA and CDR2 FQGNSA. V was pared by 5 bases and J by 2 bases, with 16 bases between. The CDR3 is 15 residues long.

The chain uses TRBV19 and TRBJ2-1; unclear D gene. From germline, CDR1 is LNHDA and CDR2 SQIVND (reference sequence). V was pared by 0 bases and J by 11 bases, with 17 bases between. The CDR3 spans 15 residues. Here the CDR3 reads CASSIDPDSNRKQFF. The DNA for the CDR3 is TGTGCCAGTAGTATAGATCCTGACTCTAACCGGAAGCAGTTCTTC.

The chain joins TRBV11-3 to TRBJ2-7; no clear D gene. V was shortened by 1 base and J by 2 bases, with 6 bases between the two germline ends. Germline CDR1 reads SGHNT; CDR2 reads YENEEA. The CDR3 is 13 residues long. The CDR3 is CASSLGRAYEQYF. DNA for the CDR3: TGTGCCAGCAGCTTAGGTAGAGCCTACGAGCAGTACTTC.

This sequence joins TRBV12-5 and TRBJ2-2, with D perhaps TRBD2 (6 bases). In germline, CDR1 is LGHNT, CDR2 FRNRAP. Trimming cost V 0 bases and J 1 base, with 12 bases left between them. This CDR3 region has 17 residues. CDR3 bases: TGTGCTAGTGGTTTGGTAGGAGGGCTCAGGAACACCGGGGAGCTGTTTTTT. It specifies CASGLVGGLRNTGELFF.

J is TRBJ2-7 and V is TRBV7-2, with D hard to call. The length of the CDR3 is 13 residues. V was trimmed by 0 bases and J by 4 bases, leaving 7 bases between them. Germline-derived CDR1 and CDR2 are SGHTA and FQGNSA. The CDR3 loop reads CASSLAHEYEQYF. In DNA form, the CDR3 reads TGTGCCAGCAGCTTAGCACATGAATACGAGCAGTACTTC. Full variable domain (missing parts from reference TRBV7-2 and TRBJ2-7): GAGVSQSPSNKVTEKGKDVELRCDPISGHTALYWYRQSLGQGLEFLIYFQGNSAPDKSGLPSDRFSAERTGGSVSTLTIQRTQQEDSAVYLCASSLAHEYEQYFGPGTRLTVT.

V gene TRBV7-9 combines with J gene TRBJ2-7; D is possibly TRBD2 (6 bases). Germline CDR1 reads SEHNR; CDR2 reads FQNEAQ (reference sequence). There are 15 residues in the CDR3. V was cut by 3 bases and J by 3 bases, with 15 bases left in between. The CDR3 DNA reads as TGTGCCAGCAGCTTGGCCGGGACTCGCGACTACGAGCAGTACTTC. This encodes CASSLAGTRDYEQYF.

This sequence joins TRBV28 and TRBJ2-3; 10 bases agree with TRBD2. Looked up from germline, CDR1 is MDHEN and CDR2 is SYDVKM. The CDR3 length is 12 residues. V shed 8 bases and J 6 bases; nucleotides not matched to a gene: 2. DNA of the CDR3: TGTGCCAGCCCGGGACTAGCGGATACGCAGTATTTT. Translated: CASPGLADTQYF.

This clone was seen a few times. The J gene is TRBJ1-5, the V gene TRBV28; TRBD1 might be the D (5 bases). Germline-derived CDR1 and CDR2 are MDHEN and SYDVKM. The CDR3 has 15 amino acids. V was pared by 6 bases and J by 5 bases, with 17 bases between. CDR3 coding DNA: TGTGCCAGCAGAATGCTCAGGTTGGGGCATCAGCCCCAGCATTTT. This codes for CASRMLRLGHQPQHF.

The chain carries TRBV24-1 and TRBJ2-2; 11 nucleotides agree with TRBD2. Per germline, CDR1 KGHDR and CDR2 SFDVKD. J was trimmed by 3 bases and V by 5 bases; bases with no gene match: 19. CDR3 length: 21 amino acids. DNA for the CDR3: TGTGCCACCAGTGGGAGAGGGGACAGGTGGCTAGCGGGAGGTCACACCGGGGAGCTGTTTTTT. Its translation: CATSGRGDRWLAGGHTGELFF.

V gene TRBV3-1 (or the pseudogene TRBV3-2) combines with J gene TRBJ1-1; no firm D call. Germline CDR1 and CDR2: LGHDT and YNNKEL (reference sequence). The CDR3 covers 14 residues. The V end lost 0 bases, the J end lost 0 bases, and 5 bases lay between the germline ends. CDR3 region: CASSQDPVNTEAFF. CDR3 coding DNA: TGTGCCAGCAGCCAAGACCCCGTGAACACTGAAGCTTTCTTT.

The rearrangement uses TRBV7-8 and TRBJ2-5; D is uncertain. Trimming took off 1 base at V and 5 bases at J, with 8 bases between the two ends. CDR1 and CDR2 from the germline V gene are SGHVS and FQNEAQ. The length of the CDR3 is 13 residues. CDR3 sequence: CASSLGRVETQYF. The DNA of the CDR3 is TGTGCCAGCAGCTTAGGCCGGGTGGAGACCCAGTACTTC.

The rearrangement joins TRBV28 to TRBJ2-7; 10 bases are shared with TRBD1. The J segment lost 5 bases and the V segment lost 5 bases, leaving 12 bases of the junction unmatched. The germline V gene encodes CDR1 MDHEN and CDR2 SYDVKM. The CDR3 has 16 residues. The DNA for the CDR3 is TGTGCCAGCAGTCTAATCCCGACAGGGGGCGGAAACGAGCAGTACTTC. Translating gives CASSLIPTGGGNEQYF.

On this clone: One end of the junction does not line up with germline, which may come from a read error. The V and J genes are TRBV9 and TRBJ2-3; 15 nucleotides line up with TRBD2. Germline V gene lookup returns CDR1 SGDLS and CDR2 YYNGEE. This CDR3 has 14 amino acids. The chain's CDR3 is CTSSVGLAGGPQYF. The CDR3 nucleotides are TGTACCAGCAGCGTAGGACTAGCGGGAGGGCCGCAGTATTTT.

This chain joins TRBV10-1 and TRBJ2-7; 7 nucleotides line up with TRBD1. The CDR3 runs to 13 residues. Germline CDR1 WNHNN, CDR2 SYGVQD (reference sequence). V was pared by 8 bases and J by 0 bases, with 4 bases of the junction left unmatched. The CDR3 is CASSDRSSYEQYF. CDR3 in DNA: TGCGCCAGCTCGGACAGGAGCTCCTACGAGCAGTACTTC.

The rearrangement links TRBV7-9 to TRBJ2-5; 9 bases align to TRBD1. J was trimmed by 5 bases and V by 3 bases; bases with no gene match: 4. Looked up from germline, CDR1 is SEHNR and CDR2 is FQNEAQ (reference sequence). This CDR3 has 14 residues. The CDR3 reads CASSLTGGVETQYF. CDR3 sequence (DNA): TGTGCCAGCAGCTTGACAGGGGGTGTTGAGACCCAGTACTTC.

This rearrangement joins TRBV3-1 (or the pseudogene TRBV3-2) to TRBJ2-2; 7 positions agree with TRBD1. V was clipped by 3 bases and J by 4 bases; unmatched bases: 11. The V gene's germline CDR1 is LGHDT and CDR2 YNNKEL (reference sequence). This CDR3 comprises 17 residues. The CDR3 nucleotides read TGTGCCAGCAGCCAGGGGCTTACAAAGGGGGCCACCGGGGAGCTGTTTTTT. This encodes CASSQGLTKGATGELFF.